This T cell receptor beta chain was found in a study of blood T cells in healthy people across ages. General study points: Both naive CD4+ cell counts and diversity were greater in long-lived donors than in aged donors.

CDR1 and CDR2 (germline): SGHVS, FQNEAQ. The V end was cut by 5 bases, the J end by 0 bases, with 14 bases between. The CDR3 sequence is 15 residues long. Sample-barcoded 5' priming and a J-beta primer mix drove a second PCR of about 7 to 12 cycles. Using its own MiXCR run on the 5' RACE reads, TCRdb lists one record per CDR3 protein. The data contain hundreds of thousands of distinct CDR3 sequences, 58% of them singletons. This clonotype was found a few times. What it binds is not known. Sequenced material: blood. This sequence joins TRBV7-8 and TRBJ2-7; a weak D match, TRBD2 (5 bases). This receptor was taken from a man between 60 and 75 years old in good health. CDR3 loop: CASSDRGVSSYEQYF. Written as DNA, the CDR3 is TGTGCCAGCAGCGACCGGGGTGTTAGCTCCTACGAGCAGTACTTC. Based on the CDR3 plus reference TRBV7-8 and TRBJ2-7, the full variable domain is GAGVSQSPRYKVAKRGQDVALRCDPISGHVSLFWYQQALGQGPEFLTYFQNEAQLDKSGLPSDRFFAERPEGSVSTLKIQRTQQEDSAVYLCASSDRGVSSYEQYFGPGTRLTVT.